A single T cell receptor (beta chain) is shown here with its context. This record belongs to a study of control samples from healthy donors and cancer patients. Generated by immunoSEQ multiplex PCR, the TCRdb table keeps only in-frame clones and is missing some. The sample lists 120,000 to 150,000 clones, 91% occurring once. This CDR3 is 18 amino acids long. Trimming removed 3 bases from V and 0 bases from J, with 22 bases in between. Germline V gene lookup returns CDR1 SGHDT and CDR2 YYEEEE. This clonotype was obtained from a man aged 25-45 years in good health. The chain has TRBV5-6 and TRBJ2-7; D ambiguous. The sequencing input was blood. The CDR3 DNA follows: TGTGCCAGCAGCTCCCGGTTTGCTAGAGCGACATACTCCTACGAGCAGTACTTC. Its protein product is CASSSRFARATYSYEQYF.